Listed below are T cell receptor beta chains from one sample, sequenced in a study of blood T cell repertoires in COVID-19. Generated by immunoSEQ multiplex PCR, the TCRdb table keeps only in-frame clones and is missing some. The data contain 400,000 or so clones, 85% to 90% of them singletons. The sample comprised PBMCs or T cells enriched from blood (not recorded which). The receptors here all came from a man aged 25 to 45 who had recovered from COVID-19. Both conserved end residues are part of each CDR3. The order of the fields is D gene, CDR3 length, V gene, clone size, J gene, CDR3 protein, CDR3 DNA. A D gene is named only where the DNA matches it firmly. A clone size is listed for some rows: how often the clone was seen (once, few, many), or a class if it is expanded.

>.|13|TRBV12-3/TRBV12-4|.|TRBJ2-7
CASSFGDVYEQYF
TGTGCCAGCAGTTTTGGAGATGTCTACGAGCAGTACTTC
>.|14|TRBV28|once|TRBJ1-2
CASSSGGVGYGYTF
TGTGCCAGCAGTTCCGGGGGAGTCGGCTATGGCTACACCTTC
>.|12|TRBV6-5|.|TRBJ2-2
CASSYLSGELFF
TGTGCCAGCAGTTATCTGAGCGGGGAGCTGTTTTTT
>TRBD2|16|TRBV30|.|TRBJ2-3
CAWSVWLAEITDTQYF
TGTGCCTGGAGTGTCTGGCTAGCGGAAATCACAGATACGCAGTATTTT
>TRBD2|15|TRBV7-7|.|TRBJ2-5
CASSRGGTRQETQYF
TGTGCTAGCAGCCGCGGAGGGACTAGACAAGAGACCCAGTACTTC
>TRBD2|15|TRBV19|once|TRBJ2-1
CASSPSGTLHNEQFF
TGTGCCAGTAGTCCCAGCGGGACCTTGCACAATGAGCAGTTCTTC
>TRBD1|15|TRBV19|.|TRBJ2-2
CASSNRQGEAGELFF
TGTGCCAGTAGTAACCGACAGGGGGAGGCCGGGGAGCTGTTTTTT
>TRBD1|15|TRBV5-1|.|TRBJ1-5
CASSTGQILDQPQHF
TGCGCCAGCAGCACGGGACAGATTTTAGATCAGCCCCAGCATTTT
>TRBD1|15|TRBV18|.|TRBJ1-4
CASSARQGEAEKLFF
TGTGCCAGCTCAGCCCGACAGGGGGAGGCTGAAAAACTGTTTTTT
>.|14|TRBV6-5|once|TRBJ1-6
CASSFSSYNSPLHF
TGTGCCAGCAGTTTTAGCTCCTATAATTCACCCCTCCACTTT
>.|15|TRBV5-1|.|TRBJ1-4
CASSRGASQTEKLFF
TGCGCCAGCAGCCGGGGTGCGTCCCAGACCGAAAAACTGTTTTTT
>.|15|TRBV29-1|.|TRBJ1-1
CSATATTLMNTEAFF
TGCAGCGCCACAGCAACGACCCTCATGAACACTGAAGCTTTCTTT
>TRBD2|14|TRBV29-1|.|TRBJ2-3
CSVIAGFSTDTQYF
TGCAGCGTTATAGCGGGATTTAGCACAGATACGCAGTATTTT
>.|16|TRBV19|once|TRBJ2-6
CASSINQGSGANVLTF
TGTGCCAGTAGCATCAATCAGGGGTCTGGGGCCAACGTCCTGACTTTC
>.|16|TRBV21-1|.|TRBJ2-1
CASSKLAGASYNEQFF
TGTGCCAGCAGCAAATTAGCGGGAGCGTCCTACAATGAGCAGTTCTTC